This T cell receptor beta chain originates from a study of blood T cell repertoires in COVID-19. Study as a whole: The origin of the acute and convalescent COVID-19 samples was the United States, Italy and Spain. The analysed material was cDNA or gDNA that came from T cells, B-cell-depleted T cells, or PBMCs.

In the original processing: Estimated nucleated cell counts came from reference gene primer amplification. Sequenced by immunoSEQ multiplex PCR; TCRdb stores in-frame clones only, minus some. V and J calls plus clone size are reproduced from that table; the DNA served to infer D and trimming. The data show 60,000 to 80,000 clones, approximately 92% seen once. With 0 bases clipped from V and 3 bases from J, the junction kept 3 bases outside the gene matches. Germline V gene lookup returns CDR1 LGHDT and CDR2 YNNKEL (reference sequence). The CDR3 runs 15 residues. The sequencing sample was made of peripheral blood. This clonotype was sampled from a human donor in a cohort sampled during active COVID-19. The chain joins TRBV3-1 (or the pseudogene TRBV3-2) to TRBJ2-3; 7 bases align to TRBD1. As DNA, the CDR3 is TGTGCCAGCAGCCAAGACGACAGGGAAACAGATACGCAGTATTTT. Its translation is CASSQDDRETDTQYF.